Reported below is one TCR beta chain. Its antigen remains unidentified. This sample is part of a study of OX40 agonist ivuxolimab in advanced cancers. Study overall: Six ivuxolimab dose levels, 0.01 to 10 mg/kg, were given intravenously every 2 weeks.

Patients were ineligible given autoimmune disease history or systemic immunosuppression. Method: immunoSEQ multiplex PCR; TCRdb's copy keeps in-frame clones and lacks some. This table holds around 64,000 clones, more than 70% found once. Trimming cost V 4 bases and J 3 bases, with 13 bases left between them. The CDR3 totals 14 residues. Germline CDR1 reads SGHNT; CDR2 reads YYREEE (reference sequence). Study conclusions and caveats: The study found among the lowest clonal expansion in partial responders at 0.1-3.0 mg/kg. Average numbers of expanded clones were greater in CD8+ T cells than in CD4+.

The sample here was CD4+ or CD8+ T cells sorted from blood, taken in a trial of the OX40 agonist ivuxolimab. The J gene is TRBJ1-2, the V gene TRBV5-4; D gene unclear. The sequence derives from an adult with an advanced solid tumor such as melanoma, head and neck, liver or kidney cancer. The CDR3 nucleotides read TGTGCCAGCAGCCAAGCCAGACTTGACTATGGCTACACCTTC. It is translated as CASSQARLDYGYTF.